The 3 T cell receptor beta chains below were found in one sample sequenced in a study of response to subunit inactivated influenza vaccine. MiXCR was run by TCRdb on the RT-PCR reads, yielding one entry per CDR3 protein. This table holds about 500,000 distinct CDR3 sequences, approximately 15% found once. Sequenced here: CD4+ T cells sorted from PBMCs, sampled roughly 24 months after vaccination. These receptors all stem from a man in his fifties or sixties who received an inactivated influenza vaccine.

The rearrangement joins TRBV7-9 to TRBJ2-3, with D maybe TRBD2 (6 bases). Germline CDR1 and CDR2: SEHNR and FQNEAQ (reference sequence). V was pared by 1 base and J by 5 bases, with 10 bases between. The CDR3 loop spans 14 amino acids. The CDR3 sequence is CASSLEYSGDTQYF. Written as DNA, the CDR3 is TGTGCCAGCAGCTTAGAGTATAGCGGAGATACGCAGTATTTT.

The V and J genes are TRBV10-3 and TRBJ2-3; the match to TRBD2 covers 10 bases. The CDR3 spans 17 residues. In germline, CDR1 is ENHRY, CDR2 SYGVKD. J was trimmed by 2 bases and V by 2 bases; bases with no gene match: 7. The CDR3 DNA sequence: TGTGCCATCAGTGAGACTCGACTAGCGGGCGACACAGATACGCAGTATTTT. It specifies CAISETRLAGDTDTQYF.

Only a few counts were recorded for this clonotype. The chain has TRBV4-3 and TRBJ2-1, with TRBD2 matching 10 bases. This CDR3 region has 16 residues. The germline gives CDR1 LGHNA, CDR2 YSLEER. The trim removed 2 bases at V and 3 bases at J, leaving 4 bases unmatched. The CDR3 sequence: CASSQRTSGHYNEQFF. In DNA form, the CDR3 reads TGCGCCAGCAGCCAACGGACTAGCGGACACTACAATGAGCAGTTCTTC.